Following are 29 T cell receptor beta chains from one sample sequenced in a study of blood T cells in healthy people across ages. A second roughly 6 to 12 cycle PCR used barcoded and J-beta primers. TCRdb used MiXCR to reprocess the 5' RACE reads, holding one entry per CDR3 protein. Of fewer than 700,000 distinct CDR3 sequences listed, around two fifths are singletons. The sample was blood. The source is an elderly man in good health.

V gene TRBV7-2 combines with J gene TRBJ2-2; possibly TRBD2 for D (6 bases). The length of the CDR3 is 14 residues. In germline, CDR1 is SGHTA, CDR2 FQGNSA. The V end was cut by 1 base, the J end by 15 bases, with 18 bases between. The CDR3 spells CASSLGALPGVVFF. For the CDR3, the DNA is TGTGCCAGCAGCTTAGGAGCCTTACCGGGGGTGGTGTTTTTT.

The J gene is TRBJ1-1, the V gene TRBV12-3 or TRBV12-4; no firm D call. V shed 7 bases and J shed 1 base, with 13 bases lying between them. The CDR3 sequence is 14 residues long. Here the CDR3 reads CASTQARGNTEAFF. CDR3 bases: TGTGCCAGCACCCAGGCCCGGGGGAACACTGAAGCTTTCTTT.

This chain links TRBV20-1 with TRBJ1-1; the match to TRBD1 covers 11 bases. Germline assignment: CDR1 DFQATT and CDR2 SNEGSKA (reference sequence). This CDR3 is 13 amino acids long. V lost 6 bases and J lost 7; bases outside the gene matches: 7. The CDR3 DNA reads TGCAGTGCAACTGGACAGGGGGCCGGTGAAGCTTTCTTT. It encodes CSATGQGAGEAFF.

CDR3 DNA sequence: TGCAGTGCTAGAGATATCGGGACAGGAGGAACTGAAGCTTTCTTT. Translation: CSARDIGTGGTEAFF. The genes are TRBV20-1 and TRBJ1-1, with TRBD1 identical over 8 bases. This CDR3 has 15 residues. Unmatched junction bases numbered 8, after V lost 0 bases and J lost 5 bases. Germline assignment: CDR1 DFQATT and CDR2 SNEGSKA (reference sequence).

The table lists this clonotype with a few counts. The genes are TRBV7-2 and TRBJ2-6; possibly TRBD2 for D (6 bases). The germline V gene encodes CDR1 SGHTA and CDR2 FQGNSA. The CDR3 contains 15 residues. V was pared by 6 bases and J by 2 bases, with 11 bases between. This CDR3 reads CASSRRGAGANVLTF. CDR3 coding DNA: TGTGCCAGCAGTCGCCGCGGGGCTGGGGCCAACGTCCTGACTTTC.

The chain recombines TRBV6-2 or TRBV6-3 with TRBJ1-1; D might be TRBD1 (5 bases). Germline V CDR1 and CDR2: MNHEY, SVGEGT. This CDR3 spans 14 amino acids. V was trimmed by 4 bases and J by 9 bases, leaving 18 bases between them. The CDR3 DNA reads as TGTGCCAGCAGTTCTAGGGACGGAGAAACCCAAGCTTTCTTT. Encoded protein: CASSSRDGETQAFF.

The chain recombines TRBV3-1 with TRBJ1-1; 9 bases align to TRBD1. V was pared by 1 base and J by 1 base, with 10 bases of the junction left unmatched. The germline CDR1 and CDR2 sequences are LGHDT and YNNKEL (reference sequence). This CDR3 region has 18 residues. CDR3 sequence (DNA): TGTGCCAGCAGCCAAGGGCTTACCGGACAGGGGCAGAACACTGAAGCTTTCTTT. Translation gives CASSQGLTGQGQNTEAFF.

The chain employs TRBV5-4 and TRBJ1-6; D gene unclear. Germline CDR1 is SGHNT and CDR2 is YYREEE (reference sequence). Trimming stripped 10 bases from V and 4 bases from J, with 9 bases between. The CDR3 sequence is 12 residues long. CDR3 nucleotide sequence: TGTGCCGGAGGACCGTATAATTCACCCCTCCACTTT. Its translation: CAGGPYNSPLHF.

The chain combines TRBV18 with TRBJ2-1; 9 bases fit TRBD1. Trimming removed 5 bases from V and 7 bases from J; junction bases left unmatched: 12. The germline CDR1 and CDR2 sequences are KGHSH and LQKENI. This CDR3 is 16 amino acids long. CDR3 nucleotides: TGTGCCAGCTCATCCGGACAGGGGACGGGAGGTAATGAGCAGTTCTTC. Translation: CASSSGQGTGGNEQFF.

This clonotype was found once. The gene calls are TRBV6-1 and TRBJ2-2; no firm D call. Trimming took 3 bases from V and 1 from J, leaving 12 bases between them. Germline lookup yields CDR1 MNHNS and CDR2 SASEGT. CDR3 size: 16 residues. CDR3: CASSDGQAQNTGELFF. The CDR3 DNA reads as TGTGCCAGCAGTGATGGGCAGGCCCAGAACACCGGGGAGCTGTTTTTT.

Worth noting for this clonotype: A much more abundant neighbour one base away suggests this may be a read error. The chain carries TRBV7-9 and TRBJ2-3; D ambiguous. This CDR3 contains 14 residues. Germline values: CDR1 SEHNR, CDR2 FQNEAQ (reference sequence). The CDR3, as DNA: TGTGTCAGCAGCTTATTCGAGGGCACAGATACGCAGTATTTT. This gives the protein CVSSLFEGTDTQYF.

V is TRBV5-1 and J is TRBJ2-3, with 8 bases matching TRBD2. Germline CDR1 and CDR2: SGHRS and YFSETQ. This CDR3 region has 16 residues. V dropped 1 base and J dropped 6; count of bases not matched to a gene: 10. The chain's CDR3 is CASSLLRGDRSDTQYF. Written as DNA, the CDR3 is TGCGCCAGCAGCTTGTTGCGGGGGGATCGTTCTGATACGCAGTATTTT.

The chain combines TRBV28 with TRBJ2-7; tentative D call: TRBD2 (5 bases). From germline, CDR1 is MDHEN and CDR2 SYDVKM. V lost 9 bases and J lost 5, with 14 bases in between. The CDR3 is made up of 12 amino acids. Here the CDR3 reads CASWTALNEQYF. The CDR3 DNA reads TGTGCCAGTTGGACTGCATTGAACGAGCAGTACTTC.

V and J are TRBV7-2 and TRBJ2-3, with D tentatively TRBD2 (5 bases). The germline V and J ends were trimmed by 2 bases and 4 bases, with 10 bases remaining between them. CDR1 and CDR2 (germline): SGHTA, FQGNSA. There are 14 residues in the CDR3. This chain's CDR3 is CASSLIANADTQYF. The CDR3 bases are TGTGCCAGCAGCTTAATAGCGAATGCAGATACGCAGTATTTT. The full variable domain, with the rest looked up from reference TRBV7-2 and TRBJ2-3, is GAGVSQSPSNKVTEKGKDVELRCDPISGHTALYWYRQSLGQGLEFLIYFQGNSAPDKSGLPSDRFSAERTGGSVSTLTIQRTQQEDSAVYLCASSLIANADTQYFGPGTRLTVL.

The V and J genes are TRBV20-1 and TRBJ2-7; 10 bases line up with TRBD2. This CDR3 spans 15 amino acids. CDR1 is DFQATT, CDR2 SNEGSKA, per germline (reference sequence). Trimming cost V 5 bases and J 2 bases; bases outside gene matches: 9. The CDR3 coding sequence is TGCAGTGCTCGAGTAGCGGGAGGTGGGGCCTACGAGCAGTACTTC. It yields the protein CSARVAGGGAYEQYF.

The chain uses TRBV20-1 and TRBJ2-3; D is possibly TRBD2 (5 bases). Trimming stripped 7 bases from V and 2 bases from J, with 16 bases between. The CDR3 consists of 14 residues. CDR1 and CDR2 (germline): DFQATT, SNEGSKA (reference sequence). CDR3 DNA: TGCAGTGGATCTCGGGAAACTACCACAGATACGCAGTATTTT. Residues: CSGSRETTTDTQYF.

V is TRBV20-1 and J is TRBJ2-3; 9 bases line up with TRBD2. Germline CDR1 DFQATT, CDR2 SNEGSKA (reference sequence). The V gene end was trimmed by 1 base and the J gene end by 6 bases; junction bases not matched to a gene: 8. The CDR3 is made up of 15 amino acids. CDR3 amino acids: CSARGGTSRGDTQYF. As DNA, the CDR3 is TGCAGTGCTAGAGGAGGGACTAGCCGGGGGGATACGCAGTATTTT.

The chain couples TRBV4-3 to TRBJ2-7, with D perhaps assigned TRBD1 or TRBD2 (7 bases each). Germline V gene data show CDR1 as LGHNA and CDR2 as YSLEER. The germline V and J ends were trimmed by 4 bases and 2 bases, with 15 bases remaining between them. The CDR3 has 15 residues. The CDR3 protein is CASSRNQGGTYEQYF. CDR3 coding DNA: TGCGCCAGCAGCCGGAACCAGGGGGGGACCTACGAGCAGTACTTC.

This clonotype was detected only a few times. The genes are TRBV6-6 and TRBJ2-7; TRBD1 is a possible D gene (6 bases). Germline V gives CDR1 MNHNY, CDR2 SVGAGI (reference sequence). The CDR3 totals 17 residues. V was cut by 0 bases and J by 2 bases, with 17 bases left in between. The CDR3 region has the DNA TGTGCCAGCAGTTACTCTCGGGGACAATACCCTCCCTACGAGCAGTACTTC. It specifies CASSYSRGQYPPYEQYF.

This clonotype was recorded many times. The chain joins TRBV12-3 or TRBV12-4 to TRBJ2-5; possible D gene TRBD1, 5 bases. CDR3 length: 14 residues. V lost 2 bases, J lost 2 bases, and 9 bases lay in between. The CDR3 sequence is CASSLMGQQETQYF. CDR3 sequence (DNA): TGTGCCAGCAGTTTAATGGGGCAGCAAGAGACCCAGTACTTC.

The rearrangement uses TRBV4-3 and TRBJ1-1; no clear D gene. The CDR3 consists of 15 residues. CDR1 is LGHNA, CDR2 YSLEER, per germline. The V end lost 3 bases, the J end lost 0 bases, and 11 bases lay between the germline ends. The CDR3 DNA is TGCGCCAGCAGCCACCGCAGGACCATGAACACTGAAGCTTTCTTT. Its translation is CASSHRRTMNTEAFF.

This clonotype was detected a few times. CDR3 sequence reads: CSAWRTEAFF. CDR3 bases: TGCAGTGCTTGGAGGACTGAAGCTTTCTTT. The chain combines TRBV20-1 with TRBJ1-1; D unclear. This CDR3 has 10 residues. V lost 5 bases and J 5 bases, leaving 6 bases between the germline ends. Germline loops: CDR1 DFQATT, CDR2 SNEGSKA (reference sequence).

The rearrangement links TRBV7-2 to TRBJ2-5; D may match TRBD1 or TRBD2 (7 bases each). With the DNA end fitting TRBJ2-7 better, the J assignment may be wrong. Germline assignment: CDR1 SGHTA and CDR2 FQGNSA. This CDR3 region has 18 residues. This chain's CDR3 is CASSPLSGGRGGGNEQYF. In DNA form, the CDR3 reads TGTGCCAGCAGCCCCCTCTCGGGCGGCAGGGGAGGGGGCAACGAGCAGTACTTC.

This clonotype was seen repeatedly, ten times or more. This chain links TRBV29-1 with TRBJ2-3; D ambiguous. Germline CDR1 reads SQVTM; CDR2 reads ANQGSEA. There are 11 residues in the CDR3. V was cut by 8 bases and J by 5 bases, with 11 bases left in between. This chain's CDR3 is CSIAEQDTQYF. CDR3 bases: TGCAGCATTGCAGAGCAAGATACGCAGTATTTT.

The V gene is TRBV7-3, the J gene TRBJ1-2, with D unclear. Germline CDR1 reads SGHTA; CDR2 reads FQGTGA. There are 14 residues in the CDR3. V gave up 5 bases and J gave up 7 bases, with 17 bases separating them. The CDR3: CASSPSAGVLGYTF. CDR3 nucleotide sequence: TGTGCCAGCAGCCCATCCGCCGGGGTACTTGGCTACACCTTC. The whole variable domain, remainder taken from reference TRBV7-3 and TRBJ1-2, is GAGVSQTPSNKVTEKGKYVELRCDPISGHTALYWYRQSLGQGPEFLIYFQGTGAADDSGLPNDRFFAVRPEGSVSTLKIQRTERGDSAVYLCASSPSAGVLGYTFGSGTRLTVV.

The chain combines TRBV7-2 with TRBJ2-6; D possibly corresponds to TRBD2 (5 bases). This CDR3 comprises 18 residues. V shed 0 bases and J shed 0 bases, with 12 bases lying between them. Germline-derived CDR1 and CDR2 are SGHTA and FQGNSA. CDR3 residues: CASSLAGDYPSGANVLTF. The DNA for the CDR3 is TGTGCCAGCAGCTTAGCAGGTGACTACCCCTCTGGGGCCAACGTCCTGACTTTC.

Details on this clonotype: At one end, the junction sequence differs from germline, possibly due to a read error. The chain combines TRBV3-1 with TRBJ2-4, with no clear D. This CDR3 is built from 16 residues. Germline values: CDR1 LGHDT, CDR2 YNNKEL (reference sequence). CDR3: CASSQELTPRVNIRYF. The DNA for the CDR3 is TGTGCCAGCAGCCAAGAACTAACTCCGAGAGTAAACATTCGGTACTTC.

The CDR3 region has the DNA TGTGCCTGGAGTCCATGGTTCGGGGAGCTGTTTTTT. The encoded protein is CAWSPWFGELFF. The V call is TRBV30, the J call TRBJ2-2; D gene uncertain. The CDR3 length is 12 residues. The germline gives CDR1 GTSNPN, CDR2 SVGIG (reference sequence). The V and J ends lost 2 bases and 7 bases respectively, with 8 bases between them.

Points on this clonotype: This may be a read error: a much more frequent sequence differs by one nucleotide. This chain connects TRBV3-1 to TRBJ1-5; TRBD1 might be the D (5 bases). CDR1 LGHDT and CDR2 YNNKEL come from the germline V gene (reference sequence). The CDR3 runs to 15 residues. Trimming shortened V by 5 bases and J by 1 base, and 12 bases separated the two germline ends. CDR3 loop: CASSIRDGSNQPQHF. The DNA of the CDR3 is TGTGCCAGCAGCATCCGGGACGGGAGCAATCAGCCCCAGCATTTT.